This passage covers 6 T cell receptor beta chains from one sample sequenced in a study of CD8 T cells in Susac syndrome. Reverse transcription of 0.5 to 1 ug RNA used random hexamers. TCRdb fed the immunoSEQ multiplex PCR reads into MiXCR, producing one record per CDR3 protein. The table lists roughly 200,000 distinct CDR3 sequences, 85% to 95% of them singletons. Sequences were obtained from CD4+ T cells from PBMCs. The receptors come from a human donor with multiple sclerosis.

The chain carries TRBV30 and TRBJ2-1; TRBD2 aligns across 10 bases. The V gene's germline CDR1 is GTSNPN and CDR2 SVGIG (reference sequence). The CDR3 length is 16 residues. The V gene end was trimmed by 2 bases and the J gene end by 4 bases; junction bases not matched to a gene: 8. The CDR3: CAWSLAGGRAYNEQFF. CDR3 nucleotides: TGTGCCTGGAGTTTAGCGGGGGGCCGGGCTTACAATGAGCAGTTCTTC.

V usage is TRBV30 and J usage is TRBJ2-1; D not resolved. The CDR3 totals 11 residues. V gave up 0 bases and J gave up 8 bases, with 5 bases separating them. The V gene's germline CDR1 is GTSNPN and CDR2 SVGIG (reference sequence). The DNA of the CDR3 is TGTGCCTGGAGTGTACGCCATGAGCAGTTCTTC. It yields the protein CAWSVRHEQFF.

This chain links TRBV7-9 with TRBJ1-1, with a tentative D call TRBD1 (6 bases). Germline assignment: CDR1 SEHNR and CDR2 FQNEAQ (reference sequence). CDR3 size: 15 residues. V lost 5 bases and J lost 0, with 13 bases in between. The CDR3 DNA sequence: TGTGCCAGCAGCCTTTCAGGGGTCTTGAACACTGAAGCTTTCTTT. Amino acids: CASSLSGVLNTEAFF.

The V gene is TRBV30, the J gene TRBJ1-2, with D possibly TRBD1 on 5 matching bases. V was trimmed by 1 base and J by 2 bases, leaving 5 bases between them. The CDR3 is 12 amino acids. CDR1 is GTSNPN, CDR2 SVGIG, per germline (reference sequence). The CDR3 DNA reads as TGTGCCTGGAGTGAGGGGAACTATGGCTACACCTTC. Translated, it gives CAWSEGNYGYTF.

DNA for the CDR3: TGTGCCAGCAGCCAGGGGGCGCGGTACTATGGCTACACCTTC. It is translated as CASSQGARYYGYTF. V and J are TRBV3-1 and TRBJ1-2; TRBD1 might be the D (6 bases). The CDR3 runs 14 residues. CDR1 and CDR2 (germline): LGHDT, YNNKEL (reference sequence). V was shortened by 3 bases and J by 3 bases, with 11 bases between the two germline ends.

The count of this clonotype is one. The V call is TRBV6-6, the J call TRBJ2-5; 7 bases line up with TRBD1. The germline CDR1 and CDR2 sequences are MNHNY and SVGAGI (reference sequence). The CDR3 has 14 amino acids. V was pared by 4 bases and J by 4 bases, with 6 bases of the junction left unmatched. The CDR3 spells CASSLTGYGETQYF. The DNA of the CDR3 is TGTGCCAGCAGTTTGACAGGGTACGGAGAGACCCAGTACTTC.